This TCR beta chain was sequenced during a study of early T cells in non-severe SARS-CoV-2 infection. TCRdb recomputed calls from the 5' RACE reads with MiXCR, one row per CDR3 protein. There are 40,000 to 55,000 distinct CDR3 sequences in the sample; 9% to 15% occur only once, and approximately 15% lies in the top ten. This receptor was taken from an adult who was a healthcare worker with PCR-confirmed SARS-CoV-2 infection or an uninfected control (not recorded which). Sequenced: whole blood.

CDR3 amino acids: CATLLGLAENNEQFF. CDR3 bases: TGTGCCACCTTACTTGGACTAGCGGAGAACAATGAGCAGTTCTTC. The chain is built from TRBV10-3 and TRBJ2-1, with TRBD2 identical over 10 bases. CDR1 and CDR2 (germline): ENHRY, SYGVKD. The ends lost 10 bases at V and 5 bases at J; junction bases unmatched: 11. There are 15 residues in the CDR3.